These T cell receptor beta chains were read from a single sample in a study of Graves' ophthalmopathy and Graves' hyperthyroidism. Each CDR3 protein is one row after TCRdb ran MiXCR on the multiplex PCR reads. The sample comprises almost 750,000 distinct CDR3 sequences, 40% of which are singletons, and 40% to 55% rests with the top ten. The sequencing input was peripheral blood. Every receptor here comes from an adult man with Graves' ophthalmopathy. Both conserved end residues are trimmed from each CDR3. Clone sizes are given selectively: once, few, many, or a class where the clone is expanded.

13	TRBV9	-	TRBJ1-3	ASSVGYGGQNTIY
11	TRBV10-3	many	TRBJ1-2	AISLTGNYGYT
13	TRBV4-1	few	TRBJ2-7	ASSQDLYRVYEQY
12	TRBV25-1	once	TRBJ1-1	ASNTDRGDTEAL
12	TRBV2	-	TRBJ1-1	ASSARRTATEAF
11	TRBV7-3	-	TRBJ1-2	ASSGTAGDGYT
10	TRBV6-2/TRBV6-3	-	TRBJ1-1	ASSYGGLEAF
12	TRBV7-9	few	TRBJ2-2	ASSLFGGRRELF
9	TRBV29-1	once	TRBJ2-5	SLGERETQY
12	TRBV6-1	-	TRBJ1-1	ASHTRGLSTEAF
13	TRBV25-1	once	TRBJ2-2	ASSPGAGNTGELF
12	TRBV12-3/TRBV12-4	-	TRBJ1-1	ASTYSSGDTEAF
13	TRBV25-1	many	TRBJ2-7	ASTAPGTGGVEQY
16	TRBV6-6	few	TRBJ2-5	ASSSGRALLSRGETQY
12	TRBV7-9	-	TRBJ1-5	ASGHGDRVQPQH
10	TRBV19	-	TRBJ1-5	ASKELDQPQH
9	TRBV2	-	TRBJ2-7	ASAGGHEQY